This entry lists 12 T cell receptor beta chains sequenced from one sample in a study of early T cells in non-severe SARS-CoV-2 infection. Each CDR3 protein is one row after TCRdb ran MiXCR on the 5' RACE reads. Of about 44,000 distinct CDR3 sequences in the sample, about 5.7% were seen once. The sequencing used whole blood, collected at baseline. The receptors were sampled from an adult who was a healthcare worker with PCR-confirmed SARS-CoV-2 infection or an uninfected control (not recorded which).

This clonotype was recorded many times. The rearrangement joins TRBV7-3 to TRBJ2-5; TRBD1 might be the D (5 bases). V lost 0 bases to trimming and J lost 2 bases, with 10 bases between them. From germline, CDR1 is SGHTA and CDR2 FQGTGA. The length of the CDR3 is 15 residues. The CDR3 region has the DNA TGTGCCAGCAGCTTAACGTCAGGGATGCAAGAGACCCAGTACTTC. Protein product: CASSLTSGMQETQYF.

This clonotype was detected only a few times. The chain is built from TRBV27 and TRBJ1-2; no clear D. CDR3 size: 13 residues. Germline values: CDR1 MNHEY, CDR2 SMNVEV (reference sequence). Between the trimmed V and J ends, which lost 5 bases and 4 bases, there was a span of 11 bases. The CDR3 protein is CASSREGAYGYTF. CDR3 DNA sequence: TGTGCCAGCAGTAGGGAGGGAGCCTATGGCTACACCTTC.

This clonotype was seen many times. The V and J genes are TRBV7-9 and TRBJ2-2; TRBD1 matches 8 bases. V lost 6 bases and J lost 7; bases outside the gene matches: 7. Germline CDR1 reads SEHNR; CDR2 reads FQNEAQ (reference sequence). CDR3 length: 14 residues. The CDR3 spells CASSDQGAIGELFF. CDR3 DNA sequence: TGTGCCAGCAGTGATCAGGGGGCGATCGGGGAGCTGTTTTTT.

This clonotype was picked up a small number of times. The CDR3 spells CASSQLGITYEQYF. Here the CDR3 DNA reads TGTGCCAGCAGCCAACTAGGCATTACCTACGAGCAGTACTTC. The rearrangement uses TRBV3-1 and TRBJ2-7; D unresolved. The germline CDR1 and CDR2 sequences are LGHDT and YNNKEL (reference sequence). Trimming stripped 2 bases from V and 2 bases from J, with 10 bases between. The CDR3 totals 14 residues.

This clonotype came up a few times. This chain joins TRBV11-2 and TRBJ1-2; D is unresolved. CDR3 length: 15 residues. Germline values: CDR1 SGHAT, CDR2 FQNNGV. The ends were cut back, 3 bases at V and 6 bases at J, with 17 bases in the middle. The CDR3 spells CASSLEPRLGNGYTF. The DNA for the CDR3 is TGTGCCAGCAGCTTGGAACCGCGTCTAGGAAATGGCTACACCTTC.

The J gene is TRBJ1-3, the V gene TRBV6-6; D call uncertain. The germline V gene has CDR1 MNHNY and CDR2 SVGAGI (reference sequence). The CDR3 has 14 amino acids. Between the trimmed V and J ends, which lost 4 bases and 1 base, there was a span of 8 bases. The CDR3, as DNA: TGTGCCAGCAGTTCGGGCTTTTCTGGAAACACCATATATTTT. Translating gives CASSSGFSGNTIYF.

This clonotype was counted ten times or more. The chain recombines TRBV7-2 with TRBJ2-1; 11 bases fit TRBD2. V shed 6 bases, J shed 6 bases, and the junction held 7 bases outside the gene matches. CDR3 length: 15 amino acids. Germline lookup yields CDR1 SGHTA and CDR2 FQGNSA. CDR3 region: CASRLGLAVPNEQFF. CDR3 DNA sequence: TGTGCCAGCAGGTTGGGACTAGCGGTACCCAATGAGCAGTTCTTC.

This clonotype was observed at least ten times. The chain has TRBV20-1 and TRBJ1-1, with 11 bases aligning to TRBD1. Germline assignment: CDR1 DFQATT and CDR2 SNEGSKA (reference sequence). V was clipped by 6 bases and J by 11 bases; unmatched bases: 8. The CDR3 sequence is 12 residues long. The CDR3 DNA reads TGCAGTGCCCGGGGGACAGGGGGACGGGCTTTCTTT. Amino acid sequence: CSARGTGGRAFF.

In this sample, this clonotype turned up many times. V usage is TRBV20-1 and J usage is TRBJ1-1; D remains unclear. CDR3 length equals 14 residues. Trimming shortened V by 5 bases and J by 1 base, and 14 bases separated the two germline ends. CDR1 and CDR2 from the germline V gene are DFQATT and SNEGSKA (reference sequence). CDR3 nucleotide sequence: TGCAGTGCTGATTTAACTGGACCGAACACTGAAGCTTTCTTT. It codes for CSADLTGPNTEAFF.

Ten or more counts support this clonotype. The J gene is TRBJ2-2, the V gene TRBV7-3; possibly TRBD1 for D (6 bases). Between the trimmed V and J ends, which lost 1 base and 3 bases, there was a span of 12 bases. The germline CDR1 and CDR2 sequences are SGHTA and FQGTGA. The CDR3 is made up of 16 amino acids. CDR3 protein: CASSLSRGGDTGELFF. Written as DNA, the CDR3 is TGTGCCAGCAGCTTAAGCAGGGGTGGGGACACCGGGGAGCTGTTTTTT.

This clonotype showed up many times. The chain links TRBV20-1 to TRBJ1-2; maybe TRBD1 (6 bases). The length of the CDR3 is 14 residues. The germline V and J ends were trimmed by 0 bases and 5 bases, with 13 bases remaining between them. Per germline, CDR1 DFQATT and CDR2 SNEGSKA (reference sequence). The CDR3 DNA is TGCAGTGCTAGAGATTTATCAACAGGGTATGGCTACACCTTC. Translation gives CSARDLSTGYGYTF.

The sample holds many counts of this clonotype. The rearrangement links TRBV20-1 to TRBJ1-6, with 9 nucleotides matching TRBD1. This CDR3 region has 16 residues. V dropped 3 bases and J dropped 1; count of bases not matched to a gene: 4. Germline V gene data show CDR1 as DFQATT and CDR2 as SNEGSKA (reference sequence). The CDR3 nucleotides read TGCAGTGCTAGGTCGGACAGGGGATCCTATAATTCACCCCTCCACTTT. Encoded protein: CSARSDRGSYNSPLHF.